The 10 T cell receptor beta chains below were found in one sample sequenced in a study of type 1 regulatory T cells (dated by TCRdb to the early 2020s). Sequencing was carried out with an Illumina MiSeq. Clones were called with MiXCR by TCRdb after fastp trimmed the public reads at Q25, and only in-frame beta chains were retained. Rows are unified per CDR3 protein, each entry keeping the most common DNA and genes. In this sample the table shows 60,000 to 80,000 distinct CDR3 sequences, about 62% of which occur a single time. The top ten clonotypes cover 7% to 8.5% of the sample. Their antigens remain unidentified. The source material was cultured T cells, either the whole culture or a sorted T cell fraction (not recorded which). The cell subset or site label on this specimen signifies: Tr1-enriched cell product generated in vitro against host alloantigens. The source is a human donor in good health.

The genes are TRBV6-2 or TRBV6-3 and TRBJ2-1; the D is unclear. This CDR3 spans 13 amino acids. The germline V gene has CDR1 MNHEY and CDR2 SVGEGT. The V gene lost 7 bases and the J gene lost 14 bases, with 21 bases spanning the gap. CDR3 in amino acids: CASKLSGGSEKFF. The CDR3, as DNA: TGTGCCAGCAAGCTGTCCGGCGGATCCGAAAAGTTCTTC.

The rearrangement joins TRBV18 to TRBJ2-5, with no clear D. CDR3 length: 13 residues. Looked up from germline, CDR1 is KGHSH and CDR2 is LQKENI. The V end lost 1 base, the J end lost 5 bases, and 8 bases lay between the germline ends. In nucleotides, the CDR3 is TGTGCCAGCTCACCACTTGGCGCGGAGACCCAGTACTTC. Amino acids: CASSPLGAETQYF.

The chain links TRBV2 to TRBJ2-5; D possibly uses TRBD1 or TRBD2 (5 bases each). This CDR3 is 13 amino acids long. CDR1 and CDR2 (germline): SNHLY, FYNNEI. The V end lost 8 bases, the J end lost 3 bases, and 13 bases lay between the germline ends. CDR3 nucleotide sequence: TGTGCCAGCGGGGGAGAGGACGAAGAGACCCAGTACTTC. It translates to CASGGEDEETQYF.

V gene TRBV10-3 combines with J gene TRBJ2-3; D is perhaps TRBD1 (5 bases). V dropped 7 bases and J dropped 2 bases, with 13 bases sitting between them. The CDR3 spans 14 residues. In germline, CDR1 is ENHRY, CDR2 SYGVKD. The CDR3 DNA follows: TGTGCCATCACTACGACAGACGACACAGATACGCAGTATTTT. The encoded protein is CAITTTDDTDTQYF.

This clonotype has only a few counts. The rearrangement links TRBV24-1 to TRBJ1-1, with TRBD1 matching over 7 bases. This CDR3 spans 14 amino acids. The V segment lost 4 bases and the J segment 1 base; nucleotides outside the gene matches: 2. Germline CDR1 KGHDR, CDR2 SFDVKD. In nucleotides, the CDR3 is TGTGCCACCAGTGACCGGACAGGGAACACTGAAGCTTTCTTT. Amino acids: CATSDRTGNTEAFF.

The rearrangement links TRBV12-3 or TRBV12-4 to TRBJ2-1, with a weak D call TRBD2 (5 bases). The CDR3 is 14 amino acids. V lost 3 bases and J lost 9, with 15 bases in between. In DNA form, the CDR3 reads TGTGCCAGCAGTTTGAACAACGGGGAGAGTGAGCAGTTCTTC. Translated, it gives CASSLNNGESEQFF.

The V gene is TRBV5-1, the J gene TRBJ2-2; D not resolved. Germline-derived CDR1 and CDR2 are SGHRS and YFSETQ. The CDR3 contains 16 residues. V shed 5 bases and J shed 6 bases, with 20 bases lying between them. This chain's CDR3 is CASRLSGRGFPGELFF. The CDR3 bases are TGCGCCAGCAGGCTTTCAGGACGTGGGTTCCCCGGGGAGCTGTTTTTT.

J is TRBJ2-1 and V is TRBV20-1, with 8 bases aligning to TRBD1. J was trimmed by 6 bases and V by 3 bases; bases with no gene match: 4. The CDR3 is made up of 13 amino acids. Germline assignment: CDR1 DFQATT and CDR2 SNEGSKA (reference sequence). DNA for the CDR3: TGCAGTGCTAGGCAGGGGGCGGTCAATGAGCAGTTCTTC. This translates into CSARQGAVNEQFF.

CDR3 sequence reads: CASSPGLAGVTEQYF. CDR3 in DNA: TGTGCCAGCAGTCCTGGACTAGCGGGAGTCACCGAGCAGTACTTC. The chain joins TRBV12-3 or TRBV12-4 to TRBJ2-7; 13 nucleotides line up with TRBD2. With V trimmed by 5 bases and J by 6 bases, 7 bases remained unmatched. The CDR3 runs to 15 residues.

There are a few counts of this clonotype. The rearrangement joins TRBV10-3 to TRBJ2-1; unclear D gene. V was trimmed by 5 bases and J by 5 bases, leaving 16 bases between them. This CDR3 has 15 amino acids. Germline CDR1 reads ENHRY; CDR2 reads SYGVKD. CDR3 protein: CAISFDAEIDNEQFF. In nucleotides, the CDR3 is TGTGCCATCAGTTTCGACGCGGAGATTGACAATGAGCAGTTCTTC.